This T cell receptor beta chain came from a study of T cells in localized non-small cell lung cancer (dated by TCRdb to between 2020 and 2021). For the study in its entirety: The study analyzed T cell repertoires of approximately 240 early-stage NSCLC patients, comparing tumors and uninvolved tumor-adjacent lungs. The mean age of the NSCLC patients was 50 to 85 years, with 120 to 150 men and 95 to 110 women. The cohort comprised some 240 treatment-naïve NSCLC patients with resected, localized lung tumors. Overall study results and their limits: Because the study design was exploratory, TCR variables were selected using unadjusted p-values without false-discovery rate correction. Higher T cell density in blood was associated with longer overall survival, whereas higher clonality in adjacent lung was associated with shorter survival. Because multi-region tumor sequencing was not performed, intratumor heterogeneity could not be ruled out. Uninvolved tumor-adjacent lung showed the highest T cell clonality, higher than tumor, which suggests more focused antigenic responses in the uninvolved tumor-adjacent lung. Of the top 100 tumor clones, a median of 57 were detected in paired uninvolved adjacent lung; roughly 26 were also among that lung's top 100.

The immunoSEQ Assay was used to sequence TCR beta CDR3 regions from DNA. Per the source publication's procedure: To compute T cell density, TCR beta template counts were normalized to usable DNA, which was estimated by amplifying housekeeping genes. The preseqR package was used to estimate richness by extrapolating to 400,000 templates for PBMC samples and to 120,000 templates for tissue samples. Clonality was taken to be one minus Pielou's evenness. To identify tissue-enriched TCRs, differential abundance testing was run on productive amino-acid clonotypes with a minimum total count of 5 and an alpha of 0.1. The Jaccard Index and the Morisita Overlap Index were used to measure repertoire overlap between compartments. GLIPH grouped TCR beta CDR3s together with public tetramer-defined viral CDR3s, and a viral motif had to include at least three viral sequences and also show V-gene enrichment. TCRdb took this table from immuneACCESS and kept in-frame rearrangements with V and J called. Such tables lack part of the clones; where checked against another copy, unresolved V genes explain under half of the gap, and the rest is unexplained. That table is the source of V, J and clone size, and D and trimming were worked out from the DNA. Here the sample has tens of thousands of clones; roughly 91% occur a single time. Of the sample, approximately 1% falls within the top ten clones.

About this clone itself: Its antigen remains unidentified. No quality values exist for individual bases; no much larger clone is one base distant.

V is clipped by 7 bases and J by 8 bases, and the sequence between their germline boundaries is 14 bases long. Its CDR3 holds 12 amino acids, cysteine through phenylalanine. Only CDR3 DNA is held: 36 bases, read in frame from base 1. CDR1 and CDR2 are drawn from the germline V gene: SNHLY, FYNNEI. At diagnosis, tumor, uninvolved tumor-adjacent lung and peripheral blood were collected and then preserved as a mix of FFPE and fresh-frozen material. For TCR repertoire profiling, blood samples were analyzed in the form of peripheral blood mononuclear cells. Recombination joined TRBV2 with TRBJ1-2, and perhaps TRBD1 as D gene, on 5 matching bases. The sequencing used peripheral blood, collected before any cancer treatment. This receptor was taken from a woman aged 35-75 years with stage I lung adenocarcinoma. This receptor carries the CDR3 CASILGEGGYTF. The nucleotide sequence is TGTGCCAGCATTCTAGGGGAAGGAGGCTACACCTTC.